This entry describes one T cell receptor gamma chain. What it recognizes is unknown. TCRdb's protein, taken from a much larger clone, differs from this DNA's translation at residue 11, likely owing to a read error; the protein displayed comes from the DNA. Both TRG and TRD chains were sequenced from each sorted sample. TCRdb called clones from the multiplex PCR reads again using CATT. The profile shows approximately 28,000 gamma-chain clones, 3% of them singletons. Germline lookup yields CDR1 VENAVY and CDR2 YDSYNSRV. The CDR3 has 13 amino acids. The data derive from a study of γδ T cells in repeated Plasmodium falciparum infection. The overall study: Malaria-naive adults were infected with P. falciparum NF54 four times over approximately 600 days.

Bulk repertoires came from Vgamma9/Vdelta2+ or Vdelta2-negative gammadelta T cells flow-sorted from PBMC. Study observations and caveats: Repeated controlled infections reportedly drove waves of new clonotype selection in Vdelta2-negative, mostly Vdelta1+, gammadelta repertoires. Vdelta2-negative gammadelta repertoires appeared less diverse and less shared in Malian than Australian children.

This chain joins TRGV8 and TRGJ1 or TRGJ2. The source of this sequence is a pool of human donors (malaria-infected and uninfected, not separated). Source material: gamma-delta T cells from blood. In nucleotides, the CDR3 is TGTGCCACCTGGGGCCCTGTATATTATAAGGAACTCTTT. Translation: CATWGPVYYKELF.